Listed below are T cell receptor beta chains from one sample, sequenced in a study of cytomegalovirus exposure and HLA in healthy donors. The data were produced by immunoSEQ multiplex PCR, yet TCRdb's version contains in-frame clones alone and is incomplete. Among approximately 110,000 clones listed, 70% to 85% were seen once. Sequencing was done on a sample of PBMCs. The source is a middle-aged woman in good health and CMV-seropositive. Each CDR3 is given with its conserved first and last residue. Fields, in order: V gene, CDR3 length, clone size, J gene, D gene, CDR3 protein, CDR3 DNA. D genes are given only for firm matches. Clone size, where shown, is once, few, many, or a class for clones that have expanded.

>TRBV10-3|11|NA|TRBJ2-3|NA
CAIGRTDTQYF
TGTGCCATCGGCCGCACAGATACGCAGTATTTT
>TRBV5-4|13|NA|TRBJ2-5|NA
CASSFKRQETQYF
TGTGCCAGCAGCTTCAAGCGTCAAGAGACCCAGTACTTC
>TRBV5-1|16|NA|TRBJ2-3|TRBD1
CASSLRQGQGTDTQYF
TGCGCCAGCAGCTTAAGACAGGGGCAAGGCACAGATACGCAGTATTTT
>TRBV25-1|15|NA|TRBJ1-5|TRBD1
CASSESGQGNQPQHF
TGTGCCAGCAGTGAATCCGGACAGGGTAATCAGCCCCAGCATTTT
>TRBV30|10|NA|TRBJ1-1|NA
CAWGEAEAFF
TGTGCCTGGGGGGAGGCTGAAGCTTTCTTT
>TRBV5-1|15|NA|TRBJ2-7|TRBD2
CASSLGLAGGYEQYF
TGCGCCAGCAGCCTGGGACTAGCGGGAGGCTACGAGCAGTACTTC
>TRBV7-8|16|NA|TRBJ1-2|TRBD1
CASSRREGAPLLGYTF
TGTGCCAGCAGCCGGCGGGAGGGGGCTCCCTTACTTGGCTACACCTTC
>TRBV2|17|NA|TRBJ1-5|NA
CASSEALRGVLSQPQHF
TGTGCCAGCAGTGAAGCGCTTCGGGGGGTGTTAAGTCAGCCCCAGCATTTT
>TRBV7-8|17|NA|TRBJ2-5|NA
CASSLAPMSRFQETQYF
TGTGCCAGCAGCTTAGCACCTATGTCGCGATTCCAAGAGACCCAGTACTTC
>TRBV25-1|13|NA|TRBJ2-5|NA
CASQRGSQETQYF
TGTGCCAGCCAGAGAGGGTCTCAAGAGACCCAGTACTTC
>TRBV6-5|14|NA|TRBJ2-3|NA
CASSGVKGTDTQYF
TGTGCCAGCAGCGGAGTTAAAGGCACAGATACGCAGTATTTT
>TRBV18|15|NA|TRBJ1-2|NA
CASSPKTGWHYGYTF
TGTGCCAGCTCACCCAAAACAGGGTGGCACTATGGCTACACCTTC
>TRBV11-2|14|NA|TRBJ2-7|NA
CASSLGPTSYEQYF
TGTGCCAGCAGCTTGGGGCCAACCTCCTACGAGCAGTACTTC
>TRBV28|15|few|TRBJ2-1|NA
CASIPPESSYNEQFF
TGTGCCAGCATCCCACCCGAGAGCTCCTACAATGAGCAGTTCTTC
>TRBV19|15|NA|TRBJ2-7|TRBD2
CASSVLREGHYEQYF
TGTGCCAGTAGTGTTCTCAGGGAGGGTCACTACGAGCAGTACTTC
>TRBV4-1|14|NA|TRBJ2-7|NA
CASSQDSVAYEQYF
TGCGCCAGCAGCCAAGACAGCGTTGCCTACGAGCAGTACTTC
>TRBV7-9|15|few|TRBJ1-1|NA
CASSSQLGGNTEAFF
TGTGCCAGCAGCTCACAACTCGGCGGGAACACTGAAGCTTTCTTT
>TRBV6-1|14|NA|TRBJ2-7|NA
CASSGQGSSYEQYF
TGTGCCAGCAGTGGGCAGGGGAGCTCCTACGAGCAGTACTTC
>TRBV7-8|17|NA|TRBJ2-5|TRBD2
CASSLRTSGGKQETQYF
TGTGCCAGCAGCTTGAGGACTAGCGGGGGAAAGCAAGAGACCCAGTACTTC
>TRBV29-1|10|NA|TRBJ1-1|NA
CSAGEETAFF
TGCAGCGCTGGGGAGGAAACAGCTTTCTTT
>TRBV27|15|NA|TRBJ2-7|TRBD1
CASSLRAGTAYEQYF
TGTGCCAGCAGTTTAAGGGCCGGGACAGCCTACGAGCAGTACTTC
>TRBV6-1|15|NA|TRBJ2-7|NA
CASSEYVEGGYEQYF
TGTGCCAGCAGTGAATACGTGGAAGGCGGCTACGAGCAGTACTTC
>TRBV30|15|NA|TRBJ1-3|NA
CAWSVSGQPGNTIYF
TGTGCCTGGAGTGTCAGTGGTCAACCGGGAAACACCATATATTTT
>TRBV2|12|once|TRBJ1-2|NA
CASSVQGWGYTF
TGTGCCAGCAGTGTACAGGGCTGGGGCTACACCTTC
>TRBV19|14|NA|TRBJ1-5|NA
CASSAGTSNQPQHF
TGTGCCAGTAGTGCTGGGACATCTAATCAGCCCCAGCATTTT
>TRBV6-1|15|few|TRBJ2-1|TRBD1
CASSNTWDSSNEQFF
TGTGCCAGCAGTAACACCTGGGACAGCTCCAATGAGCAGTTCTTC
>TRBV6-5|12|NA|TRBJ2-7|TRBD2
CGATSGRYEQYF
TGTGGAGCGACTAGCGGACGCTACGAGCAGTACTTC
>TRBV18|14|once|TRBJ1-1|NA
CASSQGLGGTEAFF
TGTGCCAGCTCACAGGGTCTCGGGGGCACTGAAGCTTTCTTT
>TRBV6-4|14|NA|TRBJ1-2|NA
CASSDTGGAYGYTF
TGTGCCAGCAGTGACACTGGGGGCGCGTACGGCTACACCTTC
>TRBV6-5|12|NA|TRBJ1-2|NA
CASSGGPGGYTF
TGTGCCAGCAGTGGAGGGCCCGGTGGCTACACCTTC
>TRBV6-1|15|NA|TRBJ2-7|TRBD1
CASRAGTGLSYEQYF
TGTGCCAGCAGAGCCGGGACAGGGCTCTCCTACGAGCAGTACTTC
>TRBV28|13|NA|TRBJ2-7|NA
CASNGRPGYEQYF
TGTGCCAGCAATGGACGCCCGGGATACGAGCAGTACTTC
>TRBV11-2|13|few|TRBJ1-1|NA
CASSLDSQGWTFF
TGTGCCAGCAGCTTAGATTCACAGGGTTGGACTTTCTTT
>TRBV2|13|NA|TRBJ2-1|TRBD2
CASSFDGRGEQFF
TGTGCCAGCAGTTTCGACGGGAGGGGTGAGCAGTTCTTC
>TRBV14|14|NA|TRBJ1-2|NA
CASSQWQKNYGYTF
TGTGCCAGCAGCCAATGGCAGAAAAACTATGGCTACACCTTC
>TRBV5-4|14|NA|TRBJ1-2|TRBD1
CASSVPGQGGGYTF
TGTGCCAGCAGCGTACCGGGACAGGGTGGTGGCTACACCTTC
>TRBV19|15|NA|TRBJ1-2|NA
CASSISRTRNYGYTF
TGTGCCAGTAGTATATCCAGGACTAGGAACTATGGCTACACCTTC
>TRBV5-1|14|NA|TRBJ2-3|NA
CASSYGRSSDTQYF
TGCGCCAGCAGCTATGGGAGGTCAAGTGATACGCAGTATTTT
>TRBV28|15|NA|TRBJ1-2|NA
CASSSPAGQNYGYTF
TGTGCCAGCAGTTCCCCCGCCGGACAGAACTATGGCTACACCTTC
>TRBV7-9|15|NA|TRBJ2-7|TRBD1
CASRSKGDSSYEQYF
TGTGCCAGCAGGTCTAAGGGGGACAGCTCCTACGAGCAGTACTTC
>TRBV28|13|NA|TRBJ1-1|NA
CASCLDGVTEAFF
TGTGCCAGCTGCCTTGACGGGGTCACTGAAGCTTTCTTT
>TRBV6-5|15|NA|TRBJ2-7|TRBD1
CASHRRGQGYNEQYF
TGTGCCAGCCACAGGAGGGGACAGGGGTACAACGAGCAGTACTTC
>TRBV6-5|14|NA|TRBJ2-7|NA
CASSYRLNSYGQYF
TGTGCCAGCAGTTACCGACTTAACTCGTACGGGCAGTACTTC
>TRBV10-3|13|NA|TRBJ2-3|NA
CAISDRSTDTQYF
TGTGCCATCAGTGACCGTAGCACAGATACGCAGTATTTT
>TRBV7-9|15|NA|TRBJ2-1|NA
CASRRVSGSYNEQFF
TGTGCCAGCAGAAGAGTCTCGGGGTCCTACAATGAGCAGTTCTTC
>TRBV11-2|15|NA|TRBJ1-3|NA
CASSLVPAVGNTIYF
TGTGCCAGCAGCTTAGTACCCGCCGTCGGTAACACCATATATTTT